The source of this T cell receptor (beta chain) is a study of cytomegalovirus exposure and HLA in healthy donors. Study details: Findings of an earlier analysis included roughly 120 million unique TCR beta sequences from some 180 million T cells.

Broader study findings: Compared with the roughly 670-donor mean, an Asian-associated ancestry cluster reportedly had fewer N-insertions, according to a later analysis. The study carried out a later analysis of TCR beta sequences. It associated some 15,000 of them with specific HLA alleles at a false discovery rate of 0.05.

Germline V gene data show CDR1 as LNHDA and CDR2 as SQIVND (reference sequence). This CDR3 region has 15 residues. V was clipped by 4 bases and J by 5 bases, with 17 bases between them. The PCR was carried out with 60 Vbeta primers and 13 Jbeta primers. Repertoires were generated with immunoSEQ multiplex PCR, while TCRdb's copy carries only in-frame clones and drops some. The sample yields 97,000 or so clones, more than 60% seen once. A single count supports this clone. Its antigen is not identified. This receptor was taken from a man aged 45-65 years in good health and CMV-seronegative. The sample taken for sequencing was PBMCs. This chain links TRBV19 with TRBJ1-2; D is possibly TRBD1 (6 bases). CDR3 sequence (DNA): TGTGCCAGTAGTACAAGGACAGAGAAAAGTTATGGCTACACCTTC. The encoded protein is CASSTRTEKSYGYTF.